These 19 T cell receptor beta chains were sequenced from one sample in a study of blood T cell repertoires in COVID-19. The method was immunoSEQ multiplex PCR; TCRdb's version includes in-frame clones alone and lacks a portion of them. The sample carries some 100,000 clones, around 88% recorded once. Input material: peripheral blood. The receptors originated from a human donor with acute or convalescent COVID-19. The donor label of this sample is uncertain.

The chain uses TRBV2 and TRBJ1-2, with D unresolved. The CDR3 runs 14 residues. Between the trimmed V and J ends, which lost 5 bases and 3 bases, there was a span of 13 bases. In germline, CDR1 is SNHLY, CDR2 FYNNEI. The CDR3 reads CASSPQAIDYGYTF. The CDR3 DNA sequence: TGTGCCAGCAGTCCTCAGGCGATCGACTATGGCTACACCTTC.

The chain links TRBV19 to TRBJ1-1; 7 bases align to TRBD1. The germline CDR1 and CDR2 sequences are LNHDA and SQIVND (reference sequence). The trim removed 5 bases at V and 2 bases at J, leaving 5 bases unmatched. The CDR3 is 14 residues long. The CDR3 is CASSVQGINTEAFF. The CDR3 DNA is TGTGCCAGTAGTGTACAGGGGATTAACACTGAAGCTTTCTTT.

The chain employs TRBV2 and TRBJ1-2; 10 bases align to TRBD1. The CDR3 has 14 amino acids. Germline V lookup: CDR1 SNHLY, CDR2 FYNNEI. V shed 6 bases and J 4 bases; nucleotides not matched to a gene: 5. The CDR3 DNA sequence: TGTGCCAGCAGAGACAGGGGGCAGATCTATGGCTACACCTTC. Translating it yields CASRDRGQIYGYTF.

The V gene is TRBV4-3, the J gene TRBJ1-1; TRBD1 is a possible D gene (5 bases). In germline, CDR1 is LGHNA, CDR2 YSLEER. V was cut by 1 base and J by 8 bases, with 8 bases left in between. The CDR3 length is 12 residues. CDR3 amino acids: CASSQGQSEAFF. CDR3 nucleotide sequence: TGCGCCAGCAGCCAAGGACAGAGCGAAGCTTTCTTT.

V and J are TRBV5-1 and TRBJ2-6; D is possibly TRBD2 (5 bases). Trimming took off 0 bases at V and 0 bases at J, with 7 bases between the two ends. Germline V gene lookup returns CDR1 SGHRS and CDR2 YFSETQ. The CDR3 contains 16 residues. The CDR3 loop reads CASSLAEGSGANVLTF. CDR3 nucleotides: TGCGCCAGCAGCTTGGCTGAGGGCTCTGGGGCCAACGTCCTGACTTTC.

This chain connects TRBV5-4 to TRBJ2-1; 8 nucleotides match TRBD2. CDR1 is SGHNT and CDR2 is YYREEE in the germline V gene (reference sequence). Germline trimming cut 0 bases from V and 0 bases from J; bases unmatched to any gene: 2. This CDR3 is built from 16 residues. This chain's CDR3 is CASSLASGSSYNEQFF. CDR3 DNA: TGTGCCAGCAGCTTGGCCAGCGGGAGCTCCTACAATGAGCAGTTCTTC.

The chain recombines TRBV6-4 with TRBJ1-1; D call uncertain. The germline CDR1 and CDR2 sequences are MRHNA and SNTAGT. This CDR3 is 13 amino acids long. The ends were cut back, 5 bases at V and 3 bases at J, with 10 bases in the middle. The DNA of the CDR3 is TGTGCCAGCAGTCAATTCCGGGACACTGAAGCTTTCTTT. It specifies CASSQFRDTEAFF.

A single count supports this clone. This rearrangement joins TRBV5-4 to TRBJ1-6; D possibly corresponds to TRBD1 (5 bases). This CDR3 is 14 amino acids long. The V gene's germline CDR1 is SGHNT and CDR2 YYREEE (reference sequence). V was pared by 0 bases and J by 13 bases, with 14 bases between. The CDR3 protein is CASSLEGSRHPLHF. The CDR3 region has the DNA TGTGCCAGCAGCTTGGAGGGGTCCCGTCATCCCCTCCACTTT.

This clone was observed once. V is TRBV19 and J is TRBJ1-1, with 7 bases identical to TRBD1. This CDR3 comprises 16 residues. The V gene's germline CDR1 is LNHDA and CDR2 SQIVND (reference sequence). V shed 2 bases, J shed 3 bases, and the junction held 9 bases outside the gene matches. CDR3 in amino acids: CASSITGQLGDTEAFF. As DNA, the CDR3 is TGTGCCAGTAGTATAACGGGACAGCTCGGGGACACTGAAGCTTTCTTT.

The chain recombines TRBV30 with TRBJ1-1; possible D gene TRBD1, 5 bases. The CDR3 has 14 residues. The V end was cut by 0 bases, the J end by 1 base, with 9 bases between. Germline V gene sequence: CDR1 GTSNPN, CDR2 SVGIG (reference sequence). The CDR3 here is CAWSVQGQNTEAFF. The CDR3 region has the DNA TGTGCCTGGAGTGTACAAGGACAGAACACTGAAGCTTTCTTT.

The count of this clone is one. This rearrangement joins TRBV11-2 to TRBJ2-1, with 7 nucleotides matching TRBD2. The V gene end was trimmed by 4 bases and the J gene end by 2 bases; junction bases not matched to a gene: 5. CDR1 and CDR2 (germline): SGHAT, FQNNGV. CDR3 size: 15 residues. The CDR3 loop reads CASSSALAAYNEQFF. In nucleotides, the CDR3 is TGTGCCAGCAGCTCGGCCCTAGCGGCCTACAATGAGCAGTTCTTC.

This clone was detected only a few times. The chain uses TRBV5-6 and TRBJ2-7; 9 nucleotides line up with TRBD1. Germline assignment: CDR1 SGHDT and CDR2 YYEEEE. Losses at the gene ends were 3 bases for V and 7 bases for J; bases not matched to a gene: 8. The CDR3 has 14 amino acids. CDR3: CASSWVDRGREQYF. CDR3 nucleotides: TGTGCCAGCAGCTGGGTGGACAGGGGTCGGGAGCAGTACTTC.

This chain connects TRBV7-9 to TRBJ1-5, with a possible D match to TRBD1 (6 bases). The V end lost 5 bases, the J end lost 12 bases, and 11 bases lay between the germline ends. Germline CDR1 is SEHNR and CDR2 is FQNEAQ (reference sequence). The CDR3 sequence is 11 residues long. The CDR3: CASSGRGVQHF. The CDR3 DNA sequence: TGTGCCAGCAGCGGCAGGGGAGTCCAGCATTTT.

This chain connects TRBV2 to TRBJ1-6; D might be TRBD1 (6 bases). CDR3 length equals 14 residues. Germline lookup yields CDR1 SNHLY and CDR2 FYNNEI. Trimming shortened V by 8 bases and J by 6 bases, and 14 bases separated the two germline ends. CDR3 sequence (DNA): TGTGCCAGCGGCGGGGGGCTCGGTAATTCACCCCTCCACTTT. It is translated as CASGGGLGNSPLHF.

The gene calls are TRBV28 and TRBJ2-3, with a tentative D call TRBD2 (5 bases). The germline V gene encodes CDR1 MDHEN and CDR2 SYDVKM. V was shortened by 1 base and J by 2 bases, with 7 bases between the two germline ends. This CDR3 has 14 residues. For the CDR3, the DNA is TGTGCCAGCAGTTTATTCGGACTCACAGATACGCAGTATTTT. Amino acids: CASSLFGLTDTQYF. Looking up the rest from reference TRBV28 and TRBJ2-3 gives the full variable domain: DVKVTQSSRYLVKRTGEKVFLECVQDMDHENMFWYRQDPGLGLRLIYFSYDVKMKEKGDIPEGYSVSREKKERFSLILESASTNQTSMYLCASSLFGLTDTQYFGPGTRLTVL.

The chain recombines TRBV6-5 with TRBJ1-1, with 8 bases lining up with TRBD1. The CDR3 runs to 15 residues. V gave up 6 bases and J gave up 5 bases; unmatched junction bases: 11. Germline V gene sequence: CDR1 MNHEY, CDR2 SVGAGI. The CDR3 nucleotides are TGTGCCAGCAGCTTACAGGGGGGACTCGGGACTGAAGCTTTCTTT. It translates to CASSLQGGLGTEAFF.

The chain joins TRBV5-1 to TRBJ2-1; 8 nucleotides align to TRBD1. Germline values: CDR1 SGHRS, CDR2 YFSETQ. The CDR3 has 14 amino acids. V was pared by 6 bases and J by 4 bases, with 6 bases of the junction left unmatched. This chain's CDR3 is CASNRDRSYNEQFF. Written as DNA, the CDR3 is TGCGCCAGCAACCGGGACAGGTCTTACAATGAGCAGTTCTTC.

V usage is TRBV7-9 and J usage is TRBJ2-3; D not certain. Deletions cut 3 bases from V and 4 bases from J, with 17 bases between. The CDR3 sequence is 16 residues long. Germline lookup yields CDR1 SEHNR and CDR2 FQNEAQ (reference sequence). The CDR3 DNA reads TGTGCCAGCAGCTTCGTAATTGGCGGTTGGGCAGATACGCAGTATTTT. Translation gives CASSFVIGGWADTQYF.

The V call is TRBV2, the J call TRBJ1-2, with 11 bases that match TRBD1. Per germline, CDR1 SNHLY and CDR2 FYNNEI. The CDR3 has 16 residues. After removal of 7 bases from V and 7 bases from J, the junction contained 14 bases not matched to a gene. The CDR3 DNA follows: TGTGCCAGCAATTGGTTGGGACAGGGGGGCTTTTTTGGCTACACCTTC. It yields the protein CASNWLGQGGFFGYTF.